Listed here are 32 T cell receptor beta chains from one sample, sequenced in a study of T cell responses to AZD1222 COVID-19 vaccine. Using immunoSEQ multiplex PCR, the repertoire was profiled, and TCRdb retains in-frame clones only, with some absent. The repertoire consists of 160,000 or so clones, with approximately 88% occurring once and the leading ten covering 1.6%. Specimen: peripheral blood, collected on day 0 of AZD1222 vaccination. The origin of the receptors is an adult in good health.

The chain recombines TRBV18 with TRBJ2-3; 7 bases are shared with TRBD2. Germline assignment: CDR1 KGHSH and CDR2 LQKENI. The length of the CDR3 is 14 residues. V was pared by 4 bases and J by 2 bases, with 3 bases of the junction left unmatched. The CDR3 coding sequence is TGTGCCAGCTCACAAGCGGGGTCCACAGATACGCAGTATTTT. This gives the protein CASSQAGSTDTQYF.

The chain has TRBV19 and TRBJ1-1; D perhaps matches TRBD1 (6 bases). Germline assignment: CDR1 LNHDA and CDR2 SQIVND (reference sequence). V lost 3 bases and J lost 2, with 13 bases in between. The CDR3 spans 15 residues. CDR3: CASSIPGTPNTEAFF. The CDR3 bases are TGTGCCAGTAGTATCCCCGGGACACCAAACACTGAAGCTTTCTTT.

The chain links TRBV5-4 to TRBJ1-3; D not resolved. Germline V gene lookup returns CDR1 SGHNT and CDR2 YYREEE (reference sequence). V shed 3 bases and J shed 0 bases, with 7 bases lying between them. CDR3 size: 14 residues. In DNA, the CDR3 is TGTGCCAGCAGCTCTTCTGGCTCTGGAAACACCATATATTTT. Translated: CASSSSGSGNTIYF.

This chain connects TRBV25-1 to TRBJ2-7; TRBD1 agrees at 7 bases. The CDR3 loop spans 14 amino acids. Germline-derived CDR1 and CDR2 are MGHDK and SYGVNS. The V gene end was trimmed by 6 bases and the J gene end by 2 bases; junction bases not matched to a gene: 7. CDR3 sequence reads: CASSRQGPPYEQYF. Here the CDR3 DNA reads TGTGCCAGCAGCAGACAGGGACCCCCCTACGAGCAGTACTTC.

This chain links TRBV5-6 with TRBJ1-4, with TRBD1 identical over 8 bases. The J segment lost 7 bases and the V segment lost 0 bases, leaving 8 bases of the junction unmatched. CDR3 size: 16 residues. Germline CDR1 and CDR2: SGHDT and YYEEEE. In nucleotides, the CDR3 is TGTGCCAGCAGCTTGGGCGACAGGGGCCGAGGTGAAAAACTGTTTTTT. This sequence encodes CASSLGDRGRGEKLFF. The full variable domain, with the rest looked up from reference TRBV5-6 and TRBJ1-4, is DAGVTQSPTHLIKTRGQQVTLRCSPKSGHDTVSWYQQALGQGPQFIFQYYEEEERQRGNFPDRFSGHQFPNYSSELNVNALLLGDSALYLCASSLGDRGRGEKLFFGSGTQLSVL.

This rearrangement joins TRBV15 to TRBJ1-3; D not resolved. Trimming took off 0 bases at V and 2 bases at J, with 8 bases between the two ends. Germline assignment: CDR1 LNHNV and CDR2 YYDKDF (reference sequence). The CDR3 has 15 amino acids. DNA of the CDR3: TGTGCCACCAGCAGAGATGGTAGGACTGGAAACACCATATATTTT. Amino acids: CATSRDGRTGNTIYF.

The V call is TRBV5-1, the J call TRBJ2-3, with no clear D. Germline V gene lookup returns CDR1 SGHRS and CDR2 YFSETQ. V was clipped by 4 bases and J by 0 bases, with 9 bases between them. This CDR3 has 14 amino acids. The CDR3 sequence is CASSGLTSTDTQYF. In DNA, the CDR3 is TGCGCCAGCAGCGGCCTGACTAGCACAGATACGCAGTATTTT.

The V gene is TRBV9, the J gene TRBJ1-2; weak D call: TRBD1 (5 bases). The germline CDR1 and CDR2 sequences are SGDLS and YYNGEE. This CDR3 comprises 14 residues. The ends were cut back, 4 bases at V and 7 bases at J, with 17 bases in the middle. The DNA of the CDR3 is TGTGCCAGCAGCCCCCAAAGCGGGGGGTTTGGCTACACCTTC. This encodes CASSPQSGGFGYTF. The complete variable domain, with remaining parts taken from reference TRBV9 and TRBJ1-2, reads DSGVTQTPKHLITATGQRVTLRCSPRSGDLSVYWYQQSLDQGLQFLIQYYNGEERAKGNILERFSAQQFPDLHSELNLSSLELGDSALYFCASSPQSGGFGYTFGSGTRLTVV.

This clone was recorded only once. The chain couples TRBV9 to TRBJ2-1, with D unclear. Germline CDR1 and CDR2: SGDLS and YYNGEE. The ends were cut back, 0 bases at V and 4 bases at J, with 5 bases in the middle. This CDR3 has 13 amino acids. As DNA, the CDR3 is TGTGCCAGCAGCGTAGTTGAGTACAATGAGCAGTTCTTC. This gives the protein CASSVVEYNEQFF. The variable domain in full, completed from reference TRBV9 and TRBJ2-1, reads DSGVTQTPKHLITATGQRVTLRCSPRSGDLSVYWYQQSLDQGLQFLIQYYNGEERAKGNILERFSAQQFPDLHSELNLSSLELGDSALYFCASSVVEYNEQFFGPGTRLTVL.

The chain is built from TRBV14 and TRBJ1-2; 11 positions match TRBD1. From germline, CDR1 is SGHDN and CDR2 FVKESK. The trim removed 2 bases at V and 8 bases at J, leaving 4 bases unmatched. The CDR3 sequence is 14 residues long. CDR3 sequence reads: CASSQQDRGHGYTF. The DNA of the CDR3 is TGTGCCAGCAGCCAACAGGACAGGGGGCACGGCTACACCTTC.

The chain couples TRBV6-5 to TRBJ1-4; 8 bases map to TRBD1. The CDR3 loop spans 16 amino acids. CDR1 MNHEY and CDR2 SVGAGI come from the germline V gene. The V and J ends lost 0 bases and 7 bases, in that order; junction bases with no gene match: 7. In nucleotides, the CDR3 is TGTGCCAGCAGTTACTCGAAGGTGACAGGGGTTGAAAAACTGTTTTTT. It is translated as CASSYSKVTGVEKLFF.

DNA of the CDR3: TGTGCCAGCAGTCTCAAGGACAGGGTTTGGGAAAAACTGTTTTTT. Encoded protein: CASSLKDRVWEKLFF. The V and J genes are TRBV28 and TRBJ1-4; TRBD1 aligns across 8 bases. Germline CDR1 MDHEN, CDR2 SYDVKM. With 5 bases clipped from V and 8 bases from J, the junction kept 10 bases outside the gene matches. The CDR3 loop spans 15 amino acids.

V and J are TRBV20-1 and TRBJ1-3; unclear D gene. CDR1 and CDR2 (germline): DFQATT, SNEGSKA (reference sequence). The V end was cut by 4 bases, the J end by 4 bases, with 5 bases between. The CDR3 length is 11 residues. CDR3 sequence: CSAKTGNTIYF. DNA of the CDR3: TGCAGTGCTAAGACAGGAAACACCATATATTTT.

The chain links TRBV5-1 to TRBJ2-2; no clear D. CDR1 SGHRS and CDR2 YFSETQ come from the germline V gene. Trimming stripped 0 bases from V and 5 bases from J, with 8 bases between. There are 14 residues in the CDR3. CDR3 sequence: CASSLGSQTGELFF. CDR3 DNA: TGCGCCAGCAGCTTGGGTTCGCAGACCGGGGAGCTGTTTTTT.

The chain uses TRBV6-5 and TRBJ1-6, with TRBD1 as a possible D gene (5 bases). The length of the CDR3 is 15 residues. CDR1 and CDR2 from the germline V gene are MNHEY and SVGAGI. Trimming stripped 6 bases from V and 6 bases from J, with 15 bases between. The CDR3 nucleotides are TGTGCCAGCAGCCCCAACTCCAGGGCTAATTCACCCCTCCACTTT. The encoded protein is CASSPNSRANSPLHF.

This chain uses TRBV28 with TRBJ2-7; 12 nucleotides align to TRBD2. The CDR3 sequence is 15 residues long. V was clipped by 6 bases and J by 2 bases; unmatched bases: 5. CDR1 MDHEN and CDR2 SYDVKM come from the germline V gene. The CDR3 reads CASRRGLAGTYEQYF. In nucleotides, the CDR3 is TGTGCCAGCAGGAGGGGACTAGCGGGTACCTACGAGCAGTACTTC.

The chain couples TRBV10-2 to TRBJ1-1; the D is unclear. This CDR3 contains 12 residues. Per germline, CDR1 WSHSY and CDR2 SAAADI. The V gene lost 2 bases and the J gene lost 7 bases, with 8 bases spanning the gap. For the CDR3, the DNA is TGCGCCAGCAGTGAGATCCGGCTTGAAGCTTTCTTT. It encodes CASSEIRLEAFF.

This clone appeared once. Other DNA sequences in this specimen translate into the identical CDR3. The chain has TRBV18 and TRBJ1-6; D not certain. CDR1 is KGHSH and CDR2 is LQKENI in the germline V gene. Trimming pared 2 bases from V and 5 bases from J, leaving 4 bases between. The CDR3 spans 13 residues. The CDR3 reads CASSPGNNSPLHF. In DNA form, the CDR3 reads TGTGCCAGCTCACCAGGGAATAATTCACCCCTCCACTTT.

The chain combines TRBV6-5 with TRBJ1-5; D call uncertain. There are 15 residues in the CDR3. Trimming shortened V by 4 bases and J by 4 bases, and 14 bases separated the two germline ends. CDR1 is MNHEY, CDR2 SVGAGI, per germline. This chain's CDR3 is CASSSLGRVNQPQHF. The CDR3, as DNA: TGTGCCAGCAGTTCGTTGGGGAGGGTAAATCAGCCCCAGCATTTT.

V and J are TRBV28 and TRBJ1-6, with D maybe TRBD1 (5 bases). Germline V gene data show CDR1 as MDHEN and CDR2 as SYDVKM. The CDR3 covers 13 residues. The V end lost 5 bases, the J end lost 9 bases, and 11 bases lay between the germline ends. The CDR3 sequence is CASSNPGTSPLHF. The CDR3, as DNA: TGTGCCAGCAGTAACCCAGGGACTTCACCCCTCCACTTT.

This rearrangement joins TRBV6-5 to TRBJ1-2, with D maybe TRBD1 (6 bases). In germline, CDR1 is MNHEY, CDR2 SVGAGI. Trimming stripped 6 bases from V and 4 bases from J, with 12 bases between. The CDR3 consists of 13 residues. CDR3 nucleotide sequence: TGTGCCAGCAGGAACGCAGGGGCCTATGGCTACACCTTC. As protein: CASRNAGAYGYTF.

The CDR3 sequence is CAFGGRLTTNTGELFF. The CDR3 nucleotides are TGTGCCTTCGGCGGCAGGCTGACAACGAACACCGGGGAGCTGTTTTTT. The chain employs TRBV19 and TRBJ2-2; no clear D gene. The CDR3 is made up of 16 amino acids. From germline, CDR1 is LNHDA and CDR2 SQIVND (reference sequence). V was pared by 11 bases and J by 0 bases, with 19 bases between.

The V gene is TRBV10-3, the J gene TRBJ1-1; 7 nucleotides line up with TRBD1. The CDR3 covers 13 residues. Losses at the gene ends were 4 bases for V and 11 bases for J; bases not matched to a gene: 10. Germline values: CDR1 ENHRY, CDR2 SYGVKD. CDR3 coding DNA: TGTGCCATCAGTGTACAGGGGCCCGGGGGCGCTTTCTTT. It is translated as CAISVQGPGGAFF.

V gene TRBV9 combines with J gene TRBJ2-5; 8 bases align to TRBD1. The ends lost 4 bases at V and 5 bases at J; junction bases unmatched: 10. This CDR3 has 15 amino acids. Germline V gene data show CDR1 as SGDLS and CDR2 as YYNGEE. CDR3 protein: CASSKRTGTGETQYF. CDR3 nucleotides: TGTGCCAGCAGCAAACGGACAGGGACTGGCGAGACCCAGTACTTC.

J is TRBJ2-1 and V is TRBV11-3; 11 bases fit TRBD2. V lost 5 bases to trimming and J lost 12 bases; unmatched junction nucleotides: 9. This CDR3 is 14 amino acids long. In germline, CDR1 is SGHNT, CDR2 YENEEA. Here the CDR3 DNA reads TGTGCCAGCAGCCCAACTAGCGGGAGCTTGACGCAGTTCTTC. It yields the protein CASSPTSGSLTQFF.

The V and J genes are TRBV7-9 and TRBJ1-3; D not resolved. Trimming removed 4 bases at V and 0 bases at J, with 4 bases between. CDR1 and CDR2 (germline): SEHNR, FQNEAQ (reference sequence). The CDR3 contains 13 residues. CDR3 DNA sequence: TGTGCCAGCAGCTCGTACTCTGGAAACACCATATATTTT. It specifies CASSSYSGNTIYF.

The chain is built from TRBV5-6 and TRBJ2-7; TRBD1 matches 7 bases. Germline CDR1 reads SGHDT; CDR2 reads YYEEEE. This CDR3 contains 13 residues. Trimming cost V 4 bases and J 3 bases; bases outside gene matches: 4. The CDR3 coding sequence is TGTGCCAGCAGCCTCGGGACAGACTACGAGCAGTACGTC. It yields the protein CASSLGTDYEQYV.

The chain joins TRBV9 to TRBJ2-1; 8 bases agree with TRBD2. V shed 4 bases and J 11 bases; nucleotides not matched to a gene: 23. The CDR3 consists of 18 residues. Germline CDR1 SGDLS, CDR2 YYNGEE. CDR3 nucleotides: TGTGCCAGCAGCTCGCCTGGGGGTAGCGGGGCATTCCTCGATCAGCAGTTCTTC. Its protein is CASSSPGGSGAFLDQQFF.

The V gene is TRBV27, the J gene TRBJ2-3; a possible D gene is TRBD2 (5 bases). CDR3 length: 15 amino acids. Trimming took off 6 bases at V and 3 bases at J, with 16 bases between the two ends. Germline V gene sequence: CDR1 MNHEY, CDR2 SMNVEV (reference sequence). The CDR3 region has the DNA TGTGCCAGCAGCCTAGCTGCGGTTTGGACAGATACGCAGTATTTT. It translates to CASSLAAVWTDTQYF.

The genes are TRBV19 and TRBJ2-1, with TRBD2 as a possible D gene (7 bases). The germline V gene encodes CDR1 LNHDA and CDR2 SQIVND (reference sequence). The CDR3 extends over 17 amino acids. The V gene lost 5 bases and the J gene lost 6 bases, with 23 bases spanning the gap. CDR3 coding DNA: TGTGCCAGTAGTTGGGCGGGGGCAGCGTTTAGTAGCAATGAGCAGTTCTTC. Translated: CASSWAGAAFSSNEQFF.

CDR3 DNA: TGTGCCAGCAGCCCTGGCCTGGCTAGCTCCTACGAGCAGTACGTC. Translated: CASSPGLASSYEQYV. The rearrangement links TRBV5-5 to TRBJ2-7; D is ambiguous. The germline V and J ends were trimmed by 4 bases and 0 bases, with 14 bases remaining between them. This CDR3 has 15 residues. From germline, CDR1 is SGHKS and CDR2 YYEKEE (reference sequence).

With respect to this clone: This may come from a read error, since a much larger clone is one base off. The V gene is TRBV11-2, the J gene TRBJ2-7; 10 bases match TRBD1. Unmatched junction bases numbered 3, after V lost 5 bases and J lost 2 bases. This CDR3 has 14 amino acids. Looked up from germline, CDR1 is SGHAT and CDR2 is FQNNGV. This CDR3 reads CASSPGTGAYEQYV. CDR3 DNA: TGTGCCAGCAGCCCGGGGACAGGGGCCTACGAGCAGTACGTC.